A selection of T cell receptor beta chains follows, all from one sample in a study of blood T cell repertoires in COVID-19. The method was immunoSEQ multiplex PCR; TCRdb's version includes in-frame clones alone and lacks a portion of them. The sample includes 410,000 or so clones, 89% of them seen just once. Sequences were obtained from peripheral blood. Source of these receptors: a woman aged 35 to 49 with COVID-19, enrolled during active disease. The CDR3 runs from the conserved cysteine through the conserved F or W. The D gene is left open where the match is weak.

. TRBV11-3 CASSLVRGEAFF
. TRBV18 CASSPRLASEANVLTF
TRBD1 TRBV6-6 CASRLTGGKTGELFF
TRBD1 TRBV23-1 CASSQATGTGNSYNEQFF
TRBD1 TRBV28 CASWDRLNTEAFF
TRBD1 TRBV25-1 CASGDRANYGYTF
TRBD1 TRBV27 CASSKLSTGLPNYGYTF
TRBD2 TRBV2 CASRGGEGSTDTQYF
TRBD1 TRBV19 CASTQARDRDHEQYF
. TRBV20-1 CSATTVYEQYF
. TRBV7-3 CASSQLSPGPTGELFF
. TRBV30 CAWSDLRGKGDLVEYQPQHF
. TRBV5-1 CASSLRGFSGANVLTF
TRBD1 TRBV18 CASSTTGENGYTF
TRBD1 TRBV27 CASSLGESGGKGYEQYF
TRBD1 TRBV19 CASSPPDRAGNTIYF
TRBD1 TRBV9 CASNPRGQYNEQFF
. TRBV6-6 CATVIASSYNEQFF
. TRBV27 CASSLSGLLNTEAFF
. TRBV9 CASSRRQTGNTIYF
. TRBV6-2/TRBV6-3 CASSSGVYIQYF
. TRBV27 CASSAGDPNYGYTF
TRBD2 TRBV30 CAWSVPSGGFIDTQYF
. TRBV2 CASSVGVGGTGELFF
. TRBV6-5 CASSRAGSGNTIYF
. TRBV7-3 CASSLTSRAEAFF
. TRBV18 CASSPLIRGAYGYTF
. TRBV19 CASSIGLLAPYNEQFF
TRBD1 TRBV7-8 CASSRAGGFYGYTF
. TRBV7-3 CASSPLAGRETQYF
. TRBV28 CAIGNRNSYTF
. TRBV28 CASSQTPTNTGNTIYF
. TRBV27 CASRRDSVVYEQYF
. TRBV6-5 CASRVTGTQYGYTF
. TRBV7-9 CASSLATPTFGANVLTF
TRBD1 TRBV5-1 CASSYGTGGSEQFF
. TRBV5-6 CASSAAGGYTF
. TRBV12-3/TRBV12-4 CASSLQGSYGYTF
TRBD2 TRBV27 CASSHPSGLTYEQYF
. TRBV5-1 CASSLAIGRLSGANVLTF
TRBD2 TRBV4-1 CASSQTLAGQDEQYF
TRBD1 TRBV27 CASSFLGRGSNQPQHF